This T cell receptor beta chain came from a study of cytomegalovirus exposure and HLA in healthy donors. Primers included in the PCR were 60 Vbeta and 13 Jbeta primers. The data were produced by immunoSEQ multiplex PCR, yet TCRdb's version contains in-frame clones alone and is incomplete. Here the sample spans about 130,000 clones, about two thirds being singletons. Study-level results: At a 0.05 false discovery rate, a later analysis found around 15,000 TCR beta sequences to be associated with HLA alleles. An assumption of roughly uniform sequencing depth across donors underlay the presence/absence analyses.

There are 13 residues in the CDR3. V was cut by 4 bases and J by 4 bases, with 10 bases left in between. The germline V gene encodes CDR1 LGHNA and CDR2 YSLEER. Notes on this clone: The target antigen is unknown.

The rearrangement uses TRBV4-3 and TRBJ1-1; D is unresolved. Sequencing was done on a sample of PBMCs. This receptor was obtained from a woman in her thirties or forties in good health and CMV-seronegative. CDR3: CASSLLGGTEAFF. Here the CDR3 DNA reads TGCGCCAGCAGCCTACTAGGAGGCACTGAAGCTTTCTTT.